This T cell receptor (beta chain) was identified during a study of blood T cell repertoires in COVID-19. About the research overall: Sample material is recorded as cDNA or gDNA derived from T cells, B-cell-depleted T cells, or PBMCs.

Repertoires were generated with immunoSEQ multiplex PCR, while TCRdb's copy carries only in-frame clones and drops some. The sample includes more than 200,000 clones, more than 65% of them seen just once. Losses at the gene ends were 5 bases for V and 6 bases for J; bases not matched to a gene: 11. CDR3 length: 16 residues. The germline gives CDR1 SGHTA, CDR2 FQGTGA. The chain combines TRBV7-3 with TRBJ2-2; 8 nucleotides agree with TRBD2. The receptor's source is a man in his fifties or sixties with active or convalescent COVID-19. The sequencing sample was made of peripheral blood. This CDR3 reads CASSPNSVLAAGELFF. The CDR3 DNA sequence: TGTGCCAGCAGCCCCAACAGTGTACTAGCGGCCGGGGAGCTGTTTTTT. The full variable domain, in which reference TRBV7-3 and TRBJ2-2 provide the parts outside the CDR3, is GAGVSQTPSNKVTEKGKYVELRCDPISGHTALYWYRQSLGQGPEFLIYFQGTGAADDSGLPNDRFFAVRPEGSVSTLKIQRTERGDSAVYLCASSPNSVLAAGELFFGEGSRLTVL.